This T cell receptor beta chain was identified in a study of T cell repertoires in cytomegalovirus infection. Study-wide background: Through public TCR beta signatures, both CMV infection and matching HLA type were indicated. Whole-study findings and limits: Accumulated public TCR beta family frequency recognized individuals carrying CMV together with the relevant HLA. HLA-C-restricted CMV clonotypes gave the most frequent clonotype in two of eight donors.

As concerns this clonotype: Its specificity is not known.

The CDR3 has 13 amino acids. V was trimmed by 8 bases and J by 5 bases, leaving 16 bases between them. Germline values: CDR1 DFQATT, CDR2 SNEGSKA (reference sequence). In TCRdb, the reads were re-called with MiXCR into one record per CDR3 protein. The table includes more than 400,000 distinct CDR3 sequences, about 25% detected once. The J gene is TRBJ2-1, the V gene TRBV20-1; weak D call: TRBD2 (5 bases). The TCR was taken from a human donor in good health (CMV status not recorded). Some clones in this sample may be carry-over from other donors' samples. The sample taken for sequencing was PBMCs. CDR3 nucleotide sequence: TGCAGTCAGCTAGCAGAGTTTAACAATGAGCAGTTCTTC. Encoded protein: CSQLAEFNNEQFF.